This TCR beta chain was found in a study of blood T cell repertoires in COVID-19. Study overall: PBMCs, B-cell-depleted T cells, or T cells were the source of the cDNA or gDNA that made up the material.

V shed 1 base and J 4 bases; nucleotides not matched to a gene: 6. This CDR3 has 16 residues. The V gene's germline CDR1 is LGHDT and CDR2 YNNKEL (reference sequence). As originally analysed: Amplification from reference gene primers served as the basis for estimated nucleated cell counts. Clones were sequenced by immunoSEQ multiplex PCR, and TCRdb holds only the in-frame ones, with some missing. V and J calls and clone size are copied from that table; D and trimming were computed from the DNA. The repertoire includes about 270,000 clones, approximately 89% of them detected once, and less than 3% sits in the top ten. Recovery meant two consecutive negative NP/OP PCR tests, professional clearance, or resolved symptoms.

The chain carries TRBV3-1 (or the pseudogene TRBV3-2) and TRBJ1-4, with 7 nucleotides matching TRBD1. The sample taken for sequencing was PBMCs or T cells enriched from blood (not recorded which). This receptor was taken from a young woman who had recovered from COVID-19. Here the CDR3 DNA reads TGTGCCAGCAGCCAAGTTCCCGGACAGGATAATGAAAAACTGTTTTTT. Amino acids: CASSQVPGQDNEKLFF.